This T cell receptor beta chain was recorded in a study of cytomegalovirus exposure and HLA in healthy donors. Overall study results and limits: Reportedly, diagnosis of cytomegalovirus status by the classifier showed high specificity and sensitivity. The authors enumerated over 150 TCR beta chains as linked to cytomegalovirus.

V was pared by 1 base and J by 2 bases, with 3 bases of the junction left unmatched. This CDR3 has 16 amino acids. Germline values: CDR1 SGHVS, CDR2 FNYEAQ. In the case of this clone: Its matching antigen is unknown.

The donors were part of the approximately 120-subject validation cohort, which stood apart from the approximately 670-subject first cohort. TCRdb's copy holds only in-frame clones and misses some; the assay was immunoSEQ multiplex PCR. The sample includes approximately 59,000 clones, about 92% seen only once; the top ten take about 5.4%. This chain joins TRBV7-6 and TRBJ2-3; 10 positions match TRBD1. Input material: PBMCs. This receptor was obtained from a man between 18 and 35 years old in good health and CMV-seropositive. The CDR3 is CASSLEGTGVTDTQYF. In nucleotides, the CDR3 is TGTGCCAGCAGCTTAGAAGGGACAGGGGTCACAGATACGCAGTATTTT.